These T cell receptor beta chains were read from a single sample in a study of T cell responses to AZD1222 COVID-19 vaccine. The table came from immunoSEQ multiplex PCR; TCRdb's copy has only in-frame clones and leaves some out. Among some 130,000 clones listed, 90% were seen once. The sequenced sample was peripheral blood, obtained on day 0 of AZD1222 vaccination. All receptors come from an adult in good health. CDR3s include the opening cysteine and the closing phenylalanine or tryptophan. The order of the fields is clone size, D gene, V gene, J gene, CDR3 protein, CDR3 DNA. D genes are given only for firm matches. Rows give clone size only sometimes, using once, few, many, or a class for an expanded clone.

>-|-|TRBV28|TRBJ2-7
CASSLDSSYEQYF
TGTGCCAGCAGCCTTGACAGCTCCTACGAGCAGTACTTC
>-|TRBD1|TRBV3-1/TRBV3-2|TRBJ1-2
CASSQGQGGYGYTF
TGTGCCAGCAGCCAGGGACAGGGAGGCTATGGCTACACCTTC
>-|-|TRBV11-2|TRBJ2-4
CASSPDRKNIQYF
TGTGCCAGCAGCCCGGACAGAAAAAACATTCAGTACTTC
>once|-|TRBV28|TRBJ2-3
CASSLVPSTDTQYF
TGTGCCAGCAGTTTGGTCCCTAGCACAGATACGCAGTATTTT
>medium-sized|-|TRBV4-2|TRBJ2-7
CASSQDMQGNYEQYF
TGTGCCAGCAGCCAAGATATGCAGGGAAATTACGAGCAGTACTTC
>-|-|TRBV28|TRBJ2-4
CASRRGVAKNIQYF
TGTGCCAGCCGGAGGGGGGTAGCCAAAAACATTCAGTACTTC
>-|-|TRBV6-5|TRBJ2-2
CASSYLTAGNTGELFF
TGTGCCAGCAGTTACTTGACAGCCGGGAACACCGGGGAGCTGTTTTTT
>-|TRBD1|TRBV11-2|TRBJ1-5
CASSRTGEGQPQHF
TGTGCCAGCAGCAGGACAGGGGAGGGTCAGCCCCAGCATTTT
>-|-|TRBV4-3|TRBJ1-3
CASSQLTSSGNTIYF
TGCGCCAGCAGCCAACTGACTAGCTCTGGAAACACCATATATTTT
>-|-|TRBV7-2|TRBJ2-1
CASSLGSGANEQFF
TGTGCCAGCAGCTTGGGCTCGGGGGCTAATGAGCAGTTCTTC
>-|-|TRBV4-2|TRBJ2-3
CASSQDHTDTQYF
TGTGCCAGCAGCCAGGACCACACAGATACGCAGTATTTT
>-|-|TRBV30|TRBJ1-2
CAWSPSSKGYYGYTF
TGTGCCTGGAGTCCATCATCAAAGGGTTACTATGGCTACACCTTC
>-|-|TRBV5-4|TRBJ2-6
CASSHPTGSGANVLTF
TGTGCCAGCAGCCACCCCACGGGCTCTGGGGCCAACGTCCTGACTTTC
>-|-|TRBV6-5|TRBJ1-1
CGLIGRAEAFF
TGTGGCCTTATCGGACGGGCTGAAGCTTTCTTT